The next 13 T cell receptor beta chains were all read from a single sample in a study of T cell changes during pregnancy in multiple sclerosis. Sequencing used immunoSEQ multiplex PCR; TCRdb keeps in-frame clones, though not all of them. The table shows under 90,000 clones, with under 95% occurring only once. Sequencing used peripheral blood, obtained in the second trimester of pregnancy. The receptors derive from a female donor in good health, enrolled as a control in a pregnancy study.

The CDR3 DNA is TGTGCCAGCACAGGACAGGGAGTCTTAGGTGGTGAAAAACTGTTTTTT. This encodes CASTGQGVLGGEKLFF. V is TRBV7-9 and J is TRBJ1-4, with 8 bases matching TRBD1. V gave up 7 bases and J gave up 7 bases; unmatched junction bases: 14. This CDR3 comprises 16 residues. The V gene's germline CDR1 is SEHNR and CDR2 FQNEAQ (reference sequence).

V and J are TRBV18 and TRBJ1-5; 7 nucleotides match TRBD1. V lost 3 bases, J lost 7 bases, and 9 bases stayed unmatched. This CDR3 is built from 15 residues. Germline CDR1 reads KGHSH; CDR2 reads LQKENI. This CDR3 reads CASSPLGTDRQPQHF. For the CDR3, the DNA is TGTGCCAGCTCACCCCTAGGGACAGATAGGCAGCCCCAGCATTTT. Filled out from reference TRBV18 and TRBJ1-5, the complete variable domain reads NAGVMQNPRHLVRRRGQEARLRCSPMKGHSHVYWYRQLPEEGLKFMVYLQKENIIDESGMPKERFSAEFPKEGPSILRIQQVVRGDSAAYFCASSPLGTDRQPQHFGDGTRLSIL.

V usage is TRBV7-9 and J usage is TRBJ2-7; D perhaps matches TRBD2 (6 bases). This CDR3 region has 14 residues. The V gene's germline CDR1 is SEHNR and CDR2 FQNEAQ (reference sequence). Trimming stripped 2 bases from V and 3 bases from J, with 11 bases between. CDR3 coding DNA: TGTGCCAGCAGCTTATCGGGAGTTCTCTACGAGCAGTACTTC. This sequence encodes CASSLSGVLYEQYF.

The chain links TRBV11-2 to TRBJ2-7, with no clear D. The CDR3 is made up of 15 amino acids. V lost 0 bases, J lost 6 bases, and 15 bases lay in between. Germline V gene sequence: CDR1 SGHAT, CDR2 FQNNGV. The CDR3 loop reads CASSLDIVGVGEQYF. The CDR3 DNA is TGTGCCAGCAGCTTAGATATCGTCGGAGTAGGCGAGCAGTACTTC. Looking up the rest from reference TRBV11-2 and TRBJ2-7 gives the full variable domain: EAGVAQSPRYKIIEKRQSVAFWCNPISGHATLYWYQQILGQGPKLLIQFQNNGVVDDSQLPKDRFSAERLKGVDSTLKIQPAKLEDSAVYLCASSLDIVGVGEQYFGPGTRLTVT.

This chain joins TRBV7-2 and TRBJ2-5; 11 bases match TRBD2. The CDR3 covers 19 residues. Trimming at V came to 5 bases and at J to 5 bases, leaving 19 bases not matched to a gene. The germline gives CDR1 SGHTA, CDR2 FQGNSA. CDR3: CASSAPIGTSGYLAETQYF. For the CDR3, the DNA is TGTGCCAGCAGCGCCCCTATCGGGACTAGCGGATATTTAGCGGAGACCCAGTACTTC.

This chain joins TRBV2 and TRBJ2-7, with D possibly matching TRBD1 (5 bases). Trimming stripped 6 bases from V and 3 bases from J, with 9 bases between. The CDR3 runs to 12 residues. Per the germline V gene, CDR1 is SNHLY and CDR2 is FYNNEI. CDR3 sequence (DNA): TGTGCCAGCAGGACCGACAGCTACGAGCAGTACTTC. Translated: CASRTDSYEQYF.

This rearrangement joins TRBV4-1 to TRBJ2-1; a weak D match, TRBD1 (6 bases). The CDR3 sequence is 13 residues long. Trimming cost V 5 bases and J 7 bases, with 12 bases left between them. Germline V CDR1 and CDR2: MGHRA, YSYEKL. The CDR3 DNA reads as TGCGCCAGCAGCTGGCGCAGGGGTAATGAGCAGTTCTTC. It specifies CASSWRRGNEQFF.

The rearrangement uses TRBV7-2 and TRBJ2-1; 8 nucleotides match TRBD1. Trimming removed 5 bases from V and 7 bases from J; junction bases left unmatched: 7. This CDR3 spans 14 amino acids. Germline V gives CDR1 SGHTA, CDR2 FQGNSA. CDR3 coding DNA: TGTGCCAGCAGCAAAGGCAGGGGGCAGAATGAGCAGTTCTTC. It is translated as CASSKGRGQNEQFF.

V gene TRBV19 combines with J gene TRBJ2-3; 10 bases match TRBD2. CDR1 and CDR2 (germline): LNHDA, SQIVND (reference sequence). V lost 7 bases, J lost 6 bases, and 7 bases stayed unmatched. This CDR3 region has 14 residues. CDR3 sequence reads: CASNLAGVTDTQYF. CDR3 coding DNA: TGTGCCAGTAACCTAGCGGGAGTAACGGATACGCAGTATTTT.

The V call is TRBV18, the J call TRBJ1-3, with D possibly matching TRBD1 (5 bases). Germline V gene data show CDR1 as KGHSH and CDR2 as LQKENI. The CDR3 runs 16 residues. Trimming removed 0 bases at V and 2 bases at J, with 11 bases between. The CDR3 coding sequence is TGTGCCAGCTCACCACCGTTGCGGGGGACTGGAAACACCATATATTTT. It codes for CASSPPLRGTGNTIYF.

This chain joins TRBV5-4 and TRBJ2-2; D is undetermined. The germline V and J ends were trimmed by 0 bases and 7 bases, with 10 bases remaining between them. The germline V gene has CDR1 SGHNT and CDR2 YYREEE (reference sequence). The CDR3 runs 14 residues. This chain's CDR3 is CASSLDSSGGELFF. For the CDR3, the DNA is TGTGCCAGCAGCTTGGATTCTTCCGGCGGGGAGCTGTTTTTT.

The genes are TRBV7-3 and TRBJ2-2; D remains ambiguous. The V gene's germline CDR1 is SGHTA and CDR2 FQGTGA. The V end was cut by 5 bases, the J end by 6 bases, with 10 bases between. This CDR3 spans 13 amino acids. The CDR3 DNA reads TGTGCCAGCAGCCCTCGGCAGGCCGGGGAGCTGTTTTTT. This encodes CASSPRQAGELFF.

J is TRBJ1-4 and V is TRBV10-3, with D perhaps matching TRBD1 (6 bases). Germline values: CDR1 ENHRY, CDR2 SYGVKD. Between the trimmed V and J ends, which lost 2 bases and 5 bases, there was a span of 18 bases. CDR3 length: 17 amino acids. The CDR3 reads CAISETFGQGLNEKLFF. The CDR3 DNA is TGTGCCATCAGTGAGACGTTCGGCCAGGGGTTGAATGAAAAACTGTTTTTT.